This TCR beta chain stems from a study of technical replicates of blood from a handful of donors. Here immunoSEQ multiplex PCR was the method, and the copy in TCRdb shows in-frame clones only, minus some. The sample has 70,000 to 95,000 clones, around 93% seen once; the top ten hold under 0.3%. In germline, CDR1 is SNHLY, CDR2 FYNNEI. There are 13 residues in the CDR3. V lost 6 bases to trimming and J lost 4 bases, with 10 bases between them. This sequence joins TRBV2 and TRBJ2-1, with D possibly TRBD1 on 5 matching bases. Material: T cells isolated from PBMCs. The sequence derives from a human donor in good health. DNA of the CDR3: TGTGCCAGCAGGAAACAGGTATACAATGAGCAGTTCTTC. Its protein product is CASRKQVYNEQFF. Using reference TRBV2 and TRBJ2-1 for the parts outside the CDR3, the full variable domain is EPEVTQTPSHQVTQMGQEVILRCVPISNHLYFYWYRQILGQKVEFLVSFYNNEISEKSEIFDDQFSVERPDGSNFTLKIRSTKLEDSAMYFCASRKQVYNEQFFGPGTRLTVL.